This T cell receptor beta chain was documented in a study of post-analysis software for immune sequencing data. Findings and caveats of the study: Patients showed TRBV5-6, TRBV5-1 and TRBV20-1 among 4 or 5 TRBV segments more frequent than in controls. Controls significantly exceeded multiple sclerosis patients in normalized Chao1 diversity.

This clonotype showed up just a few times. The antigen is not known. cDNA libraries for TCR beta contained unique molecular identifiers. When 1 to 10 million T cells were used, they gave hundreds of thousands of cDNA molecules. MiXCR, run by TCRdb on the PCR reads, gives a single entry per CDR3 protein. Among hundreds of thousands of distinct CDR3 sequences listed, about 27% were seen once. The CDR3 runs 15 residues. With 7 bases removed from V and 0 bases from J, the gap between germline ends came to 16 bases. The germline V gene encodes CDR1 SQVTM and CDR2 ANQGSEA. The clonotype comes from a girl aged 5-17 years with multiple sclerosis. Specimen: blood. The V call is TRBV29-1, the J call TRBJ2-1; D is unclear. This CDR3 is CSAGPMESSYNEQFF. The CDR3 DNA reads TGCAGCGCCGGACCAATGGAAAGCTCCTACAATGAGCAGTTCTTC.